The table lists the clone carrying this TCR beta chain with many counts. Its target is not known. Researchers made TCR beta libraries by using iRepertoire HTBI primers and running Arm-PCR on CDR3 regions. TCRdb reanalysed the multiplex PCR reads using MiXCR and keeps one entry per CDR3 protein. The data show about 400,000 distinct CDR3 sequences, more than 20% seen once. There are 15 residues in the CDR3. V shed 7 bases, J shed 1 base, and the junction held 7 bases outside the gene matches. Per germline, CDR1 MDHEN and CDR2 SYDVKM. Described time point: persistent/refractory GD, antithyroid drugs over 5 years with positive TRAb. The authors made the TCR library using RNA they extracted from PBMCs. The data belong to a study of regulatory T cells in long-lasting Graves disease. Overall study findings and caveats: A greater number of public clonotypes (under 3,000) was shared by persistent patients than by new patients (roughly 880). Persistent disease was characterized by preferential usage of TRBV28, TRBJ1-2 and TRBJ2-5.

The chain uses TRBV28 and TRBJ2-7, with 10 bases that match TRBD1. The sequence derives from a female donor with Graves disease. Sample: peripheral blood mononuclear cells (PBMCs), taken when the disease was refractory, from a patient treated with antithyroid drugs. CDR3: CASTLRGQGSYEQYF. The CDR3 nucleotides are TGTGCCAGCACCCTCCGGGGACAGGGGTCCTACGAGCAGTACTTC.